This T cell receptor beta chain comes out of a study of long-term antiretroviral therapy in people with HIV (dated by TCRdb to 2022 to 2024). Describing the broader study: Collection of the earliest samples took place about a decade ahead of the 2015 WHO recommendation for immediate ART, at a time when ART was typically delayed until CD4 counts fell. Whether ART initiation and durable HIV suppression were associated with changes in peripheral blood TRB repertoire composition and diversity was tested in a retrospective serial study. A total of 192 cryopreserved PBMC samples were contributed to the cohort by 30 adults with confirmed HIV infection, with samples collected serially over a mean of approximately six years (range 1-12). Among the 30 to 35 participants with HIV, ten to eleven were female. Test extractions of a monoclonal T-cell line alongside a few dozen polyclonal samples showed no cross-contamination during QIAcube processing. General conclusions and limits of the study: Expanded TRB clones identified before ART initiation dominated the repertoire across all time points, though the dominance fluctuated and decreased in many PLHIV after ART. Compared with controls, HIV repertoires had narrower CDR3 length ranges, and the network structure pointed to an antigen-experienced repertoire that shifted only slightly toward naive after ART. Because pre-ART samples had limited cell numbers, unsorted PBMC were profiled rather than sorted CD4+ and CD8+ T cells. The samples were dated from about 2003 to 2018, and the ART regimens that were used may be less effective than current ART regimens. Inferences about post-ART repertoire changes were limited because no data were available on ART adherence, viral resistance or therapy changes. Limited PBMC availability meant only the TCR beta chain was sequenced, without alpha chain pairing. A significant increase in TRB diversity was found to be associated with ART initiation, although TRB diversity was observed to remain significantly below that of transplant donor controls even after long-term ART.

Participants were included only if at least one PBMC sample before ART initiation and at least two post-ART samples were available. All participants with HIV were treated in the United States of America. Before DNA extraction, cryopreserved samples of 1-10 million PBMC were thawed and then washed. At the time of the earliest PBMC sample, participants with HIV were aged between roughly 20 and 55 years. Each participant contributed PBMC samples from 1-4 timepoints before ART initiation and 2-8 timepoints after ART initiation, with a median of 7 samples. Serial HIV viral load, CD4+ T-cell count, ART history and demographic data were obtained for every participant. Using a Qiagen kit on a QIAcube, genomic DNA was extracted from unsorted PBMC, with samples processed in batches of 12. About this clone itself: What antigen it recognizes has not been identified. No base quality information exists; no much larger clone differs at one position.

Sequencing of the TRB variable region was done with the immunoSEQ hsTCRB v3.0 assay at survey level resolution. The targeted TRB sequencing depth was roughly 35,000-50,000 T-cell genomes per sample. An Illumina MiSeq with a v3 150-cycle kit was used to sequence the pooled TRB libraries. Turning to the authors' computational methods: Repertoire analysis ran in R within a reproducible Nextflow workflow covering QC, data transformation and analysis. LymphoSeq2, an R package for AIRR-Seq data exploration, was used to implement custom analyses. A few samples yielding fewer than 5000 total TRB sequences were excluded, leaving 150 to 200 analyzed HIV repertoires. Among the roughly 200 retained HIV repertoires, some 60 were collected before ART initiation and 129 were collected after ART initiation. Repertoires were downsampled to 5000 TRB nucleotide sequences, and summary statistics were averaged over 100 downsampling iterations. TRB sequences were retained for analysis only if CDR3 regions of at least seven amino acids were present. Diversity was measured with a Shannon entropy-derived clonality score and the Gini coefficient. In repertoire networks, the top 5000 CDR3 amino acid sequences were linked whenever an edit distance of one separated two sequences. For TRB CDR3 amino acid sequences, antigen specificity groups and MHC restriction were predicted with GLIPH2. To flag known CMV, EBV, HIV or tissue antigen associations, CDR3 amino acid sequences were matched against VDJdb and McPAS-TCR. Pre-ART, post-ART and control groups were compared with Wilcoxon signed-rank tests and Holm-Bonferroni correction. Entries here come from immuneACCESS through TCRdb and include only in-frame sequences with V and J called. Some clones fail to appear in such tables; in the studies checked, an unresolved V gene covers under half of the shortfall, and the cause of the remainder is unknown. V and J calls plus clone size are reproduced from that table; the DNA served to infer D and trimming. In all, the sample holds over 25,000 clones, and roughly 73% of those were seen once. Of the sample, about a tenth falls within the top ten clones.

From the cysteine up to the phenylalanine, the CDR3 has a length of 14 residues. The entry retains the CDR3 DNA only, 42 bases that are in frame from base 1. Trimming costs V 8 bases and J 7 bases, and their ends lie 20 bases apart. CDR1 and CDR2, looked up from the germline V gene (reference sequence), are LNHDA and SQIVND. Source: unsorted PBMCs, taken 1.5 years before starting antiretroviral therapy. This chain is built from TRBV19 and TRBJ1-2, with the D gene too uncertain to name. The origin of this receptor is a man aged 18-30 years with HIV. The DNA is TGTGCCAGTCGAAGCCCAGGAGAACCCGGTGGCTACACCTTC. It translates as CASRSPGEPGGYTF.